The clone carrying this T cell receptor beta chain was counted only a few times. Clones were read by immunoSEQ multiplex PCR, and TCRdb kept only the in-frame ones, dropping some. The sample contains about 180,000 clones, just over 85% of which appear only once. These data originate in a study of blood T cell repertoires in COVID-19. At the level of the study: Sample material is recorded as cDNA or gDNA derived from T cells, B-cell-depleted T cells, or PBMCs.

Before being deemed recovered, Cohort 3 donors had two negative PCRs, clearance, or symptom resolution. The CDR3 is made up of 11 amino acids. CDR1 and CDR2 from the germline V gene are DFQATT and SNEGSKA (reference sequence). The chain employs TRBV20-1 and TRBJ1-1; TRBD1 might be the D (5 bases). The sequenced sample consisted of PBMCs or T cells enriched from blood (not recorded which). The clonotype originates from a woman younger than 35 who had recovered from COVID-19. This chain's CDR3 is CRAQGNTEAFF. The CDR3 DNA follows: TGCAGAGCTCAGGGGAACACTGAAGCTTTCTTT.